These T cell receptor beta chains were read from a single sample in a study of shared clonotypes between healthy human individuals. This table comes from immunoSEQ multiplex PCR, and its TCRdb copy is limited to in-frame clones, with some not included. This table holds 2 million to 2.5 million clones, 90% to 97% found once. The specimen sequenced was naive CD4+ T cells sorted from blood. The receptors stem from a man aged 18-30 years in good health. Both conserved end residues are part of each CDR3.

V,CDR3
TRBV29-1,CSVDWASLLPQETQYF
TRBV11-2,CASSFAANNSPLHF
TRBV6-1,CASSEGAWASSYEQYF
TRBV28,CASCVGGIYGYTF
TRBV27,CASRRTGTDTQYF
TRBV5-1,CASSFGGTSSYEQYF
TRBV7-2,CASSLNGGPYEQYF
TRBV6-6,CASSATGVGADEQYF
TRBV5-1,CASSLTRDSPLHF
TRBV6-5,CASTTWGVGTGELFF
TRBV7-2,CASSLGDRDWYEQYF
TRBV18,CASSPFSGRSSHEQYF
TRBV10-3,CAISGGWPNTEAFF
TRBV5-1,CASSLGMESGTDTQYF
TRBV6-1,CASSSTGYLYEQYF
TRBV27,CASPAAGQGPYEQYF
TRBV30,CAWSWQLNEKLFF
TRBV21-1,CASSKVRLQSPLHF
TRBV14,CASRNSGANVLTF
TRBV20-1,CSGRQETQYF
TRBV20-1,CSAPTLGKGFF
TRBV30,CAWSPSQGAIYF
TRBV19,CASRFSEAHEQYF
TRBV18,CASSPMGDWANVLTF
TRBV12-5,CASGWDGELFF
TRBV29-1,CSASRPGGNEQFF
TRBV10-3,CAIWTGANTGELFF
TRBV19,CASSHIRGQRTDTQYF
TRBV15,CATSRAGQSDEKLFF
TRBV6-1,CASSEGLANTGELFF
TRBV5-1,CASSLAGQTLNEQFF
TRBV19,CASSTSANTGELFF
TRBV25-1,CASSAPGDFSGTQYF
TRBV5-1,CASSSSYEQYF
TRBV5-1,CASSIMGDVNQPQHF
TRBV18,CASSGLAGITDTQYF
TRBV9,CASSVSSQETQYF
TRBV11-2,CASSSSGGAETQYF
TRBV4-2,CASSQDPSARYKGGYTF
TRBV4-1,CASRPIAGVSYEQYF
TRBV6-5,CASSSRGTGFYGYTF
TRBV6-5,CASRDRGLNEQFF
TRBV7-9,CASSFSGLAGGSYEQFF
TRBV7-9,CASSLAPTGYEQYF
TRBV7-2,CASSLTGVEQYF
TRBV5-1,CASSSSRGDKETQYF
TRBV5-4,CASSLAASGGAKNIQYF
TRBV6-1,CASNRDRSGEQYF
TRBV28,CASTPPPGVREETQYF
TRBV18,CASSRRQPGQGSDTQYF